This passage covers 15 T cell receptor beta chains from one sample sequenced in a study of T-cell reconstitution after alpha-beta-depleted transplantation in children. Unique molecular identifiers were incorporated during preparation of the TCRbeta library. TCRdb recomputed calls from the PCR reads with MiXCR, one row per CDR3 protein. There are roughly 180,000 distinct CDR3 sequences in the sample; approximately 14% occur only once, and under 15% lies in the top ten. The specimen comprised PBMCs from the stem cell graft donor, sampled from the stem cell graft. These receptors originate from a human donor who donated a stem cell graft to a child with acute lymphoblastic leukemia.

V usage is TRBV5-1 and J usage is TRBJ1-1; D is possibly TRBD1 (5 bases). Per the germline V gene, CDR1 is SGHRS and CDR2 is YFSETQ. The CDR3 spans 12 residues. The V end lost 5 bases, the J end lost 2 bases, and 7 bases lay between the germline ends. CDR3 region: CASSGHNTEAFF. For the CDR3, the DNA is TGCGCCAGCAGTGGACATAACACTGAAGCTTTCTTT.

In nucleotides, the CDR3 is TGTGCCAGCAGCCGTGGGGACGGCGGGAACACTGAAGCTTTCTTT. It encodes CASSRGDGGNTEAFF. The rearrangement uses TRBV7-9 and TRBJ1-1; possibly TRBD1 for D (5 bases). V was pared by 5 bases and J by 1 base, with 14 bases between. In germline, CDR1 is SEHNR, CDR2 FQNEAQ (reference sequence). The CDR3 is made up of 15 amino acids.

This clonotype was seen ten or more times. The chain joins TRBV30 to TRBJ2-5, with no clear D. Per the germline V gene, CDR1 is GTSNPN and CDR2 is SVGIG (reference sequence). V lost 8 bases, J lost 5 bases, and 18 bases lay in between. This CDR3 region has 13 residues. The CDR3 protein is CAQKTRVGETQYF. DNA of the CDR3: TGTGCCCAAAAAACTCGGGTGGGGGAGACCCAGTACTTC. Supplemented by reference TRBV30 and TRBJ2-5, the full variable domain reads SQTIHQWPATLVQPVGSPLSLECTVEGTSNPNLYWYRQAAGRGLQLLFYSVGIGQISSEVPQNLSASRPQDRQFILSSKKLLLSDSGFYLCAQKTRVGETQYFGPGTRLLVL.

Remarks on this clonotype: Being one base from a much bigger clone, this may be a read error. The V and J genes are TRBV3-1 and TRBJ2-3; D call uncertain. CDR1 and CDR2 (germline): LGHDT, YNNKEL (reference sequence). CDR3 length equals 11 residues. V was cut by 5 bases and J by 3 bases, with 3 bases left in between. The CDR3 DNA is TGTGCCAGCAGCAAGACAGATACGCAGTATTTT. Translated: CASSKTDTQYF.

This clonotype was counted many times. The chain is built from TRBV29-1 and TRBJ2-1; 7 bases match TRBD1. Trimming at V came to 4 bases and at J to 1 base, leaving 4 bases not matched to a gene. The CDR3 is 14 amino acids. Germline V gene data show CDR1 as SQVTM and CDR2 as ANQGSEA. The CDR3: CSVGWDSSYNEQFF. The CDR3, as DNA: TGCAGCGTTGGTTGGGACAGTTCCTACAATGAGCAGTTCTTC.

Many counts were recorded for this clonotype. The genes are TRBV11-2 and TRBJ2-2; D tentatively fits TRBD1 or TRBD2 (5 bases each). The germline V gene encodes CDR1 SGHAT and CDR2 FQNNGV. V was shortened by 3 bases and J by 0 bases, with 5 bases between the two germline ends. This CDR3 contains 14 residues. CDR3 amino acids: CASSLGANTGELFF. The CDR3 bases are TGTGCCAGCAGCTTGGGGGCGAACACCGGGGAGCTGTTTTTT. Looking up the rest from reference TRBV11-2 and TRBJ2-2 gives the full variable domain: EAGVAQSPRYKIIEKRQSVAFWCNPISGHATLYWYQQILGQGPKLLIQFQNNGVVDDSQLPKDRFSAERLKGVDSTLKIQPAKLEDSAVYLCASSLGANTGELFFGEGSRLTVL.

Comments on this clonotype: A read error is possible here, since a much larger clone lies one base away. The CDR3 DNA sequence: TGTGCCAGCAGCCCCCAGGCTAGCGGGATCGGTGAGCAGTTCTTC. This translates into CASSPQASGIGEQFF. The chain links TRBV5-5 to TRBJ2-1, with TRBD2 matching over 9 bases. Trimming took 4 bases from V and 9 from J; bases not matched to a gene: 11. Germline V gives CDR1 SGHKS, CDR2 YYEKEE (reference sequence). The CDR3 extends over 15 amino acids.

V usage is TRBV6-1 and J usage is TRBJ2-7; 14 nucleotides line up with TRBD2. V dropped 6 bases and J dropped 4; count of bases not matched to a gene: 5. The CDR3 consists of 15 residues. Per the germline V gene, CDR1 is MNHNS and CDR2 is SASEGT. The CDR3 protein is CASSSRTSGRYEQYF. The CDR3 nucleotides read TGTGCCAGCAGCAGTCGGACTAGCGGGAGGTACGAGCAGTACTTC.

In its sample, this clonotype was seen many times. V usage is TRBV9 and J usage is TRBJ1-1; TRBD1 is a possible D gene (5 bases). V was cut by 3 bases and J by 4 bases, with 13 bases left in between. Germline V lookup: CDR1 SGDLS, CDR2 YYNGEE. The CDR3 has 14 amino acids. CDR3 nucleotide sequence: TGTGCCAGCAGCGCCGTACGGGGGGGCACTGAAGCTTTCTTT. It translates to CASSAVRGGTEAFF.

This clonotype was picked up a small number of times. The chain couples TRBV5-1 to TRBJ2-1; 14 bases are a match to TRBD2. The CDR3 spans 18 residues. Trimming at V came to 3 bases and at J to 7 bases, leaving 12 bases not matched to a gene. Germline V gene data show CDR1 as SGHRS and CDR2 as YFSETQ. The CDR3 is CASSSHGTSGSSGNEQFF. The CDR3 nucleotides are TGCGCCAGCAGCTCTCACGGGACTAGCGGGAGTTCTGGGAATGAGCAGTTCTTC. The full variable domain, with the rest looked up from reference TRBV5-1 and TRBJ2-1, is KAGVTQTPRYLIKTRGQQVTLSCSPISGHRSVSWYQQTPGQGLQFLFEYFSETQRNKGNFPGRFSGRQFSNSRSEMNVSTLELGDSALYLCASSSHGTSGSSGNEQFFGPGTRLTVL.

This clonotype was seen many times. The J gene is TRBJ1-1, the V gene TRBV19, with D possibly TRBD1 on 5 matching bases. Trimming removed 5 bases from V and 1 base from J, with 11 bases in between. Per germline, CDR1 LNHDA and CDR2 SQIVND (reference sequence). The CDR3 sequence is 14 residues long. CDR3 in DNA: TGTGCCAGTAGTTTAGGTAGGGGGAACACTGAAGCTTTCTTT. Residues: CASSLGRGNTEAFF.

Only a few counts were recorded for this clonotype. The chain combines TRBV29-1 with TRBJ2-6, with D possibly TRBD2 on 5 matching bases. Germline V gives CDR1 SQVTM, CDR2 ANQGSEA. The V end was cut by 6 bases, the J end by 2 bases, with 8 bases between. This CDR3 comprises 13 residues. The chain's CDR3 is CSVGETGANVLTF. CDR3 DNA sequence: TGCAGCGTGGGAGAGACTGGGGCCAACGTCCTGACTTTC.

The table lists this clonotype with many counts. This chain links TRBV7-8 with TRBJ1-5; D possibly corresponds to TRBD1 (5 bases). CDR1 is SGHVS, CDR2 FQNEAQ, per germline. This CDR3 region has 16 residues. V shed 3 bases and J shed 1 base, with 13 bases lying between them. The CDR3 nucleotides are TGTGCCAGCAGCTTGAGGACACCCCGGAGCAATCAGCCCCAGCATTTT. It is translated as CASSLRTPRSNQPQHF.

This clonotype showed up many times. The rearrangement links TRBV9 to TRBJ1-2, with D tentatively TRBD1 (5 bases). V dropped 0 bases and J dropped 4 bases, with 13 bases sitting between them. Looked up from germline, CDR1 is SGDLS and CDR2 is YYNGEE. This CDR3 has 15 residues. The CDR3: CASSVDGRATYGYTF. CDR3 nucleotide sequence: TGTGCCAGCAGCGTAGATGGCAGGGCAACCTATGGCTACACCTTC.

With regard to this clonotype: This may stem from a read error, because a much larger clone lies one nucleotide away. This rearrangement joins TRBV5-5 to TRBJ2-1; 7 bases fit TRBD2. V lost 0 bases and J lost 6; bases outside the gene matches: 9. Germline CDR1 is SGHKS and CDR2 is YYEKEE (reference sequence). The CDR3 loop spans 16 amino acids. The CDR3 DNA follows: TGTGCCAGCAGCTTGGTCAGGTCTAGCGGTTTCAATGAGCAGTTCTTC. This gives the protein CASSLVRSSGFNEQFF.